The 5 T cell receptor beta chains below come from one sample, sequenced in a study of OX40 agonist ivuxolimab in advanced cancers. This table comes from immunoSEQ multiplex PCR, and its TCRdb copy is limited to in-frame clones, with some not included. The sample contains approximately 91,000 clones, over 75% of which appear only once. This specimen was CD4+ or CD8+ T cells sorted from blood, taken in a trial of the OX40 agonist ivuxolimab. The receptors shown here come from an adult with an advanced solid tumor such as melanoma, head and neck, liver or kidney cancer.

V is TRBV7-2 and J is TRBJ1-5; D perhaps matches TRBD1 (6 bases). Trimming took off 3 bases at V and 3 bases at J, with 15 bases between the two ends. The CDR3 totals 16 residues. The V gene's germline CDR1 is SGHTA and CDR2 FQGNSA. The CDR3 DNA is TGTGCCAGCAGCTTTACAGGGACATCCGCCAATCAGCCCCAGCATTTT. Encoded protein: CASSFTGTSANQPQHF.

This clone has at least ten counts. The chain employs TRBV7-9 and TRBJ1-1; D is unresolved. Trimming removed 2 bases at V and 1 base at J, with 2 bases between. Germline-derived CDR1 and CDR2 are SEHNR and FQNEAQ (reference sequence). The length of the CDR3 is 12 residues. In DNA, the CDR3 is TGTGCCAGCAGCTTACAGAACACTGAAGCTTTCTTT. As protein: CASSLQNTEAFF.

The rearrangement joins TRBV7-9 to TRBJ2-7; 10 bases match TRBD1. This CDR3 comprises 17 residues. Unmatched junction bases numbered 11, after V lost 3 bases and J lost 3 bases. CDR1 is SEHNR and CDR2 is FQNEAQ in the germline V gene (reference sequence). This CDR3 is CASSFPRGGQGLYEQYF. The DNA of the CDR3 is TGTGCCAGCAGCTTCCCCAGGGGGGGACAGGGGCTCTACGAGCAGTACTTC.

The chain employs TRBV10-1 and TRBJ2-2, with 7 positions matching TRBD1. CDR3 length: 15 residues. Germline V lookup: CDR1 WNHNN, CDR2 SYGVQD (reference sequence). V shed 5 bases, J shed 2 bases, and the junction held 5 bases outside the gene matches. The CDR3 protein is CASSYDRANTGELFF. CDR3 sequence (DNA): TGCGCCAGCAGTTACGACAGGGCCAACACCGGGGAGCTGTTTTTT.

CDR3 sequence reads: CASSFAGLNTEAFF. Here the CDR3 DNA reads TGTGCCAGCAGCTTTGCGGGGCTGAACACTGAAGCTTTCTTT. This chain joins TRBV12-1 and TRBJ1-1; the DNA was not used to check the table's D call, TRBD1. TRBV12-1 is marked as a pseudogene. This CDR3 comprises 14 residues.